These T cell receptor beta chains were read from a single sample in a study of CD8+CD57+ T cells in acquired aplastic anemia. TCRdb recomputed calls from the reads with MiXCR, one row per CDR3 protein. The sample holds 400,000 to 500,000 distinct CDR3 sequences, about two thirds seen once. Sequenced sample: sorted CD4+, CD8+, or CD8+CD57+ T cells (not recorded which) from PBMCs. These receptors originate from a human donor in good health, serving as a control. Both conserved end residues are part of each CDR3. The order of the fields is V gene, clone size, CDR3 protein. Size is stated for part of the rows, as once, few or many counts, or as a class when the clone is expanded.

>TRBV10-3|once
CAISTTGDEAAFF
>TRBV2|NA
CAGRPSGGYEQYF
>TRBV20-1|many
CSARRGSGGAGQETQYF
>TRBV3-1|many
CASSPGLFGELFF
>TRBV5-4|NA
CASSWTGEGPNQPQHF
>TRBV9|NA
CASSAGTGEGEKQLFF
>TRBV12-3/TRBV12-4|many
CASSLGVHSGNTIYF
>TRBV7-4|NA
CASSVATANNEQFF
>TRBV9|NA
CASTDRLPSTPPPF
>TRBV9|NA
CASSEASDSYEQYF
>TRBV25-1|few
CASSERGGTGYGDTQYF
>TRBV10-3|once
CAISEVMARGLPLVSGNTIYF
>TRBV5-5|many
CASSPTGTGGETQYF
>TRBV7-7|many
CASSLWWWTALNQPQHF
>TRBV20-1|NA
CSAPSFTGTELFF
>TRBV19|many
CASSISGNNQPQHF
>TRBV9|NA
CASSVGTGEGYIF
>TRBV19|NA
CASTRGASSYNEQYF
>TRBV7-2|NA
CASSLNYGGSRLHF
>TRBV5-6|NA
CASKRGFGTRELFF
>TRBV2|NA
CASTWGSGMGTNYEQYF
>TRBV7-8|many
CASSSQGVNYGYTF
>TRBV7-9|NA
CASSLAERVSSYNF
>TRBV5-1|NA
CASSPRQEGTYF
>TRBV6-5|NA
CASSGGYLSGTDTQYF
>TRBV19|many
CASSPTVGSGNTIYF
>TRBV25-1|few
CASSEGGWGEQYF
>TRBV12-5|NA
CASGPPGDEQYF
>TRBV7-4|NA
CASSLDRGEGRQFF
>TRBV5-1|NA
CASSHQGGVHFKDTQYF
>TRBV7-6|many
CASSLDSTNTGELFF
>TRBV11-2|NA
CASSATSGRVGRTQYF
>TRBV2|once
CATSSLTGRREYQQYF
>TRBV10-3|NA
CASQTGRGTDTQYF
>TRBV13|NA
CASSLAGQGSEAFF
>TRBV20-1|NA
CSAKAGTSGTYEQYF
>TRBV3-1|NA
CASSQGRISYDEQFF
>TRBV20-1|many
CSATKTEGTTIYF
>TRBV20-1|NA
CSVTGLHSPPLHF
>TRBV20-1|many
CSARQGASEAFF
>TRBV11-1|NA
CASNLLAGGTDNEKLFF
>TRBV19|NA
CASSIERKAASGYTFAF
>TRBV24-1|NA
CATRHRWGVENSPLHF